The T cell receptor beta chain described here comes from a study of T cell changes during pregnancy in multiple sclerosis. The assay was immunoSEQ multiplex PCR, and TCRdb's table has in-frame clones only and misses some. Of approximately 37,000 clones listed, approximately 94% are singletons. This TCR came from a female donor with multiple sclerosis, enrolled in a pregnancy study. The input for sequencing was peripheral blood, taken in the third trimester of pregnancy.

The CDR3 DNA follows: TGTGCCAGCAGCTTCGACATATCTGGAAACACCATATATTTT. Translating it yields CASSFDISGNTIYF. The chain combines TRBV7-9 with TRBJ1-3; D is unresolved. The V gene lost 3 bases and the J gene lost 1 base, with 7 bases spanning the gap. This CDR3 has 14 residues. Looked up from germline, CDR1 is SEHNR and CDR2 is FQNEAQ (reference sequence).